This T cell receptor beta chain was obtained from a study of siplizumab effects on memory and regulatory T cells. Study-level findings and limits: Under siplizumab, an average roughly 63% of mappable alloreactive CD4+ clones were Treg-derived, compared with around 25% in controls.

For this clone: Its matching antigen is unknown.

This CDR3 has 15 amino acids. V gave up 1 base and J gave up 8 bases, with 14 bases separating them. Germline assignment: CDR1 LNHNV and CDR2 YYDKDF (reference sequence). Only in-frame clones appear in the TCRdb table, and some are missing; sequencing was by immunoSEQ multiplex PCR. The data contain 90,000 to 120,000 clones, over 85% of them singletons. This receptor was obtained from a human donor in good health. The V gene is TRBV15, the J gene TRBJ1-4; D is ambiguous. Sequenced material: Tregs sorted from blood. This CDR3 reads CATSRVWREGEKLFF. In DNA, the CDR3 is TGTGCCACCAGCAGAGTATGGAGGGAAGGGGAAAAACTGTTTTTT.